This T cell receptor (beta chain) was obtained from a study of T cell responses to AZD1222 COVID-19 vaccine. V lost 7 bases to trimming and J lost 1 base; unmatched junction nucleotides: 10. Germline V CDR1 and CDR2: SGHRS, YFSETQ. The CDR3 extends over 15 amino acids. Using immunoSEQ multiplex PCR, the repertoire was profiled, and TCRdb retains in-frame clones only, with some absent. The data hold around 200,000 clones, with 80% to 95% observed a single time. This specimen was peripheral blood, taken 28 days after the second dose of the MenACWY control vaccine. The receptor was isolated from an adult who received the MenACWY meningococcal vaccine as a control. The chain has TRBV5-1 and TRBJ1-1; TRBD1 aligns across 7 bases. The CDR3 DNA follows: TGCGCCAGCCAAACCAGACAGGGAACGAACACTGAAGCTTTCTTT. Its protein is CASQTRQGTNTEAFF.